The 21 T cell receptor beta chains reported below all come from one sample, sequenced in a study of control samples from healthy donors and cancer patients (TCRdb year 2020). Library preparation employed the immunoSEQ multiplex PCR assay. TCRdb stores this immuneACCESS table with in-frame sequences only. Part of the clones is absent; in the studies checked, under half of the shortfall reflects unresolved V genes, and no reason is known for the rest. This sample holds about 110,000 clones; around 89% were observed only once. The top ten clonotypes cover 15% to 20% of the sample. Specimen: blood. The receptors derive from a woman between 45 and 65 years old in good health.

V gene TRBV7-2 combines with J gene TRBJ1-4; D call uncertain. Germline-derived CDR1 and CDR2 are SGHTA and FQGNSA. V was pared by 1 base and J by 8 bases, with 11 bases between. This CDR3 is 14 amino acids long. This CDR3 is CASSLDGKSEKLFF. CDR3 DNA: TGTGCCAGCAGCTTAGACGGGAAGAGCGAAAAACTGTTTTTT.

This clone came up once. The gene calls are TRBV5-1 and TRBJ1-4; D remains unclear. Between the trimmed V and J ends, which lost 0 bases and 7 bases, there was a span of 13 bases. Germline CDR1 SGHRS, CDR2 YFSETQ. The length of the CDR3 is 15 residues. The CDR3 sequence is CASSLAQAGGEKLFF. CDR3 DNA: TGCGCCAGCAGCTTGGCTCAGGCGGGAGGTGAAAAACTGTTTTTT.

The chain employs TRBV7-9 and TRBJ2-1; D is unresolved. Germline CDR1 SEHNR, CDR2 FQNEAQ (reference sequence). V lost 3 bases and J 0 bases, leaving 9 bases between the germline ends. This CDR3 is built from 15 residues. The CDR3 region is CASSFPADSYNEQFF. The CDR3 DNA is TGTGCCAGCAGCTTCCCCGCAGACTCCTACAATGAGCAGTTCTTC.

The chain joins TRBV5-1 to TRBJ2-2; TRBD2 matches at 8 bases. This CDR3 spans 16 amino acids. The V gene's germline CDR1 is SGHRS and CDR2 YFSETQ. V dropped 2 bases and J dropped 3; count of bases not matched to a gene: 6. The DNA of the CDR3 is TGCGCCAGCAGCTTAGGACTAGCTAGAGACACCGGGGAGCTGTTTTTT. Its protein product is CASSLGLARDTGELFF. Full variable domain (remainder filled in from reference TRBV5-1 and TRBJ2-2): KAGVTQTPRYLIKTRGQQVTLSCSPISGHRSVSWYQQTPGQGLQFLFEYFSETQRNKGNFPGRFSGRQFSNSRSEMNVSTLELGDSALYLCASSLGLARDTGELFFGEGSRLTVL.

The chain combines TRBV6-5 with TRBJ2-7; perhaps TRBD2 as D (5 bases). This CDR3 contains 13 residues. Germline lookup yields CDR1 MNHEY and CDR2 SVGAGI. Trimming removed 11 bases at V and 0 bases at J, with 14 bases between. CDR3 residues: CAGGLAPSYEQYF. DNA for the CDR3: TGTGCCGGCGGACTGGCACCCTCCTACGAGCAGTACTTC.

CDR3 sequence: CASSLSRRTPGVGTEAFF. The CDR3 nucleotides read TGTGCCAGCAGCTTATCGAGAAGAACCCCAGGGGTAGGGACTGAAGCTTTCTTT. The rearrangement joins TRBV11-2 to TRBJ1-1, with D tentatively TRBD1 (6 bases). Germline CDR1 reads SGHAT; CDR2 reads FQNNGV. The CDR3 extends over 18 amino acids. Trimming removed 2 bases at V and 5 bases at J, with 24 bases between.

In its sample, this clone was seen a few times. The rearrangement joins TRBV5-1 to TRBJ1-4, with TRBD1 identical over 7 bases. The length of the CDR3 is 14 residues. Germline lookup yields CDR1 SGHRS and CDR2 YFSETQ. V was clipped by 2 bases and J by 7 bases; unmatched bases: 5. CDR3 in amino acids: CASSLYRDSEKLFF. CDR3 nucleotides: TGCGCCAGCAGCTTATACCGGGACAGTGAAAAACTGTTTTTT.

The chain employs TRBV9 and TRBJ2-5, with a tentative D call TRBD1 (6 bases). This CDR3 has 15 amino acids. CDR1 is SGDLS, CDR2 YYNGEE, per germline. V dropped 2 bases and J dropped 0 bases, with 11 bases sitting between them. The CDR3 region is CASSVRDNHQETQYF. The CDR3 DNA reads as TGTGCCAGCAGCGTCCGGGACAATCACCAAGAGACCCAGTACTTC.

The CDR3 DNA follows: TGCAGCGCGACGGATCTAGAGTCCTACGAGCAGTACGTC. It specifies CSATDLESYEQYV. The chain recombines TRBV29-1 with TRBJ2-7; no clear D gene. Germline-derived CDR1 and CDR2 are SQVTM and ANQGSEA. This CDR3 is 13 amino acids long. V dropped 7 bases and J dropped 1 base, with 14 bases sitting between them.

The chain uses TRBV5-1 and TRBJ1-4; 10 bases are a match to TRBD1. Germline trimming cut 5 bases from V and 3 bases from J; bases unmatched to any gene: 7. This CDR3 is 16 amino acids long. The germline gives CDR1 SGHRS, CDR2 YFSETQ. DNA for the CDR3: TGCGCCAGCAGTCCGGGACAGGGGAGTTCTAATGAAAAACTGTTTTTT. Translating it yields CASSPGQGSSNEKLFF.

The CDR3 reads CASSPFSFHHLNTDTQYF. The CDR3 nucleotides are TGTGCCAGCTCACCGTTCTCATTTCACCATTTAAACACAGATACGCAGTATTTT. The chain joins TRBV18 to TRBJ2-3; D unclear. Germline loops: CDR1 KGHSH, CDR2 LQKENI. CDR3 length: 18 amino acids. Deletions cut 3 bases from V and 2 bases from J, with 21 bases between.

V is TRBV3-1 (or the pseudogene TRBV3-2) and J is TRBJ1-2; the D gene is possibly TRBD1 (6 bases). The V gene's germline CDR1 is LGHDT and CDR2 YNNKEL (reference sequence). The CDR3 covers 16 residues. With 2 bases removed from V and 2 bases from J, the gap between germline ends came to 15 bases. The CDR3 DNA reads TGTGCCAGCAGCCAATGGGTGGGGGGGCTCAACTATGGCTACACCTTC. The encoded protein is CASSQWVGGLNYGYTF.

The rearrangement links TRBV6-2 or TRBV6-3 to TRBJ1-1; D uncertain. Trimming cost V 6 bases and J 1 base, with 12 bases left between them. Germline-derived CDR1 and CDR2 are MNHEY and SVGEGT. The CDR3 spans 14 residues. The CDR3 bases are TGTGCCAGCAGCCACATATCCACGAACACTGAAGCTTTCTTT. Encoded protein: CASSHISTNTEAFF.

This chain connects TRBV4-1 to TRBJ1-1; weak D call: TRBD1 (6 bases). Trimming removed 0 bases from V and 6 bases from J, with 11 bases in between. CDR3 length: 14 residues. Germline lookup yields CDR1 MGHRA and CDR2 YSYEKL. CDR3 in DNA: TGCGCCAGCAGCCAAGATCGCGGGGGCGCTGAAGCTTTCTTT. Residues: CASSQDRGGAEAFF.

This clone was counted once. The chain employs TRBV5-1 and TRBJ2-3, with D perhaps being TRBD1 or TRBD2 (5 bases each). Looked up from germline, CDR1 is SGHRS and CDR2 is YFSETQ. The CDR3 length is 13 residues. V lost 0 bases and J 9 bases, leaving 11 bases between the germline ends. This CDR3 reads CASSLAPEGTQYF. For the CDR3, the DNA is TGCGCCAGCAGCTTGGCCCCCGAGGGGACGCAGTATTTT.

This chain connects TRBV19 to TRBJ2-1; 8 bases fit TRBD1. Looked up from germline, CDR1 is LNHDA and CDR2 is SQIVND (reference sequence). J was trimmed by 6 bases and V by 6 bases; bases with no gene match: 13. The length of the CDR3 is 16 residues. As DNA, the CDR3 is TGTGCCAGTAGCGACCGGCGGGGACAGGACGGCAATGAGCAGTTCTTC. Encoded protein: CASSDRRGQDGNEQFF.

V is TRBV4-1 and J is TRBJ2-5; D is perhaps TRBD2 (6 bases). This CDR3 region has 15 residues. Germline V gene lookup returns CDR1 MGHRA and CDR2 YSYEKL. The V end was cut by 1 base, the J end by 1 base, with 10 bases between. CDR3 nucleotide sequence: TGCGCCAGCAGCCAAGGGGCGGGGCGCCAAGAGACCCAGTACTTC. Translated, it gives CASSQGAGRQETQYF.

The chain carries TRBV2 and TRBJ1-6; D may be TRBD1 (6 bases). V dropped 2 bases and J dropped 10 bases, with 12 bases sitting between them. The CDR3 sequence is 14 residues long. Germline V gives CDR1 SNHLY, CDR2 FYNNEI. In DNA form, the CDR3 reads TGTGCCAGCAGTGAACGGGGGCGCAGCTCACCCCTCCACTTT. It encodes CASSERGRSSPLHF. Variable domain in full (rest from reference TRBV2 and TRBJ1-6): EPEVTQTPSHQVTQMGQEVILRCVPISNHLYFYWYRQILGQKVEFLVSFYNNEISEKSEIFDDQFSVERPDGSNFTLKIRSTKLEDSAMYFCASSERGRSSPLHFGNGTRLTVT.

The CDR3 sequence: CSVKGLTNTGELFF. CDR3 bases: TGCAGCGTTAAGGGACTGACGAACACCGGGGAGCTGTTTTTT. The chain has TRBV29-1 and TRBJ2-2; tentative D call: TRBD2 (6 bases). Trimming stripped 5 bases from V and 0 bases from J, with 10 bases between. This CDR3 region has 14 residues. From germline, CDR1 is SQVTM and CDR2 ANQGSEA.

Only a few counts were recorded for this clone. The chain recombines TRBV7-2 with TRBJ1-6, with TRBD1 as a possible D gene (5 bases). Germline CDR1 is SGHTA and CDR2 is FQGNSA. The CDR3 loop spans 15 amino acids. Trimming pared 5 bases from V and 7 bases from J, leaving 15 bases between. CDR3 amino acids: CASSSRRGNNSPLHF. For the CDR3, the DNA is TGTGCCAGCAGCAGCCGGCGGGGGAACAATTCACCCCTCCACTTT.

The chain links TRBV3-1 (or the pseudogene TRBV3-2) to TRBJ2-5; D not resolved. CDR3 length equals 14 residues. Per germline, CDR1 LGHDT and CDR2 YNNKEL (reference sequence). Trimming cost V 2 bases and J 1 base, with 8 bases left between them. As DNA, the CDR3 is TGTGCCAGCAGCCAAAGGTCCGTCCAAGAGACCCAGTACTTC. Translation gives CASSQRSVQETQYF.